This paragraph covers one TCR beta chain sequence. Authors' methods: For nucleated cells, counts were estimated from reference gene primer amplification. Clones were sequenced by immunoSEQ multiplex PCR, and TCRdb holds only the in-frame ones, with some missing. The DNA gave D and trimming, while V, J and clone size come from that table. The repertoire includes some 320,000 clones, around 92% of them detected once, and approximately 10% sits in the top ten. Seattle-derived patients entered the study during active infection and were followed longitudinally. This record belongs to a study of blood T cell repertoires in COVID-19. About the study: From the United States, Italy and Spain came samples of acute and convalescent COVID-19. PBMCs, B-cell-depleted T cells, or T cells provided the cDNA or gDNA that made up the material.

Germline V gene sequence: CDR1 SGHRS, CDR2 YFSETQ. The length of the CDR3 is 14 residues. The V end lost 4 bases, the J end lost 8 bases, and 15 bases lay between the germline ends. The chain joins TRBV5-1 to TRBJ1-4; D not resolved. The sequence was collected from a woman aged 25 to 39 with COVID-19, enrolled during active disease. The sequencing input was peripheral blood. CDR3 amino acids: CASSLQRTDEKLFF. The CDR3, as DNA: TGCGCCAGCAGCCTACAGAGGACTGACGAAAAACTGTTTTTT.